Listed below are T cell receptor beta chains from one sample, sequenced in a study of CD8 T cells in ankylosing spondylitis. TCRdb redid the calling of the 5' RACE reads with MiXCR, one entry per CDR3 protein. Found here are fewer than 650,000 distinct CDR3 sequences, roughly 12% of them singletons; the top ten hold under 7.5%. Source material: blood, either unsorted or a sorted T cell fraction (not recorded which). The receptors originated from a male donor with ankylosing spondylitis. Both conserved end residues are part of each CDR3. D genes are given only for firm matches. Only part of the rows carry a size: once, few, many, or a class if the clone is expanded.

DNA	CDR3	V	D	size	length	J
TGTGCCAGCAGCCAGGACAGGGTAGGGAATTCACCCCTCCACTTT	CASSQDRVGNSPLHF	TRBV3-1	TRBD1	few	15	TRBJ1-6
TGTGCCAGCAGAGGGGTCAGCTCTGGAAACACCATATATTTT	CASRGVSSGNTIYF	TRBV6-1	NA	many	14	TRBJ1-3
TGTGCCAGCAGCTTAGATCAAGTAGCGGGCTCCTACAATGAGCAGTTCTTC	CASSLDQVAGSYNEQFF	TRBV11-3	TRBD2	NA	17	TRBJ2-1
TGTGCCAGCACTTTTACCGGGACGGTGAACACCGGGGAGCTGTTTTTT	CASTFTGTVNTGELFF	TRBV27	NA	NA	16	TRBJ2-2
TGTGCCACCGTCGGGACTGAAGCTTTCTTT	CATVGTEAFF	TRBV6-6	NA	NA	10	TRBJ1-1
TGTGCCATCAGTGAGGCGGGACCGACCAGAGGCTACACCTTC	CAISEAGPTRGYTF	TRBV10-3	NA	few	14	TRBJ1-2
TGTGCCAGCAGTTTATTTGGGATCGCCACCGGGGAGCTGTTTTTT	CASSLFGIATGELFF	TRBV27	NA	NA	15	TRBJ2-2
TGTGCCAGCAGCCCGCGGACTAGCGGGAGTTTAGCGGCCTACAATGAGCAGTTCTTC	CASSPRTSGSLAAYNEQFF	TRBV11-2	TRBD2	NA	19	TRBJ2-1
TGTGCCAGCAGCCCATTAGAGTGGGACGGGGAGCTGTTTTTT	CASSPLEWDGELFF	TRBV7-2	NA	NA	14	TRBJ2-2
TGTGCCAGCAGGCTTAGCGGGAGGGAGACAGATACGCAGTATTTT	CASRLSGRETDTQYF	TRBV12-3/TRBV12-4	TRBD2	few	15	TRBJ2-3
TGCGCCAGCAGCTTGGTATGGGGCTCTAACACCGGGGAGCTGTTTTTT	CASSLVWGSNTGELFF	TRBV5-1	NA	NA	16	TRBJ2-2
TGCGCCAGCAGCTTGGCCTTTTTGACAGGGAGAGCTGAAGCTTTCTTT	CASSLAFLTGRAEAFF	TRBV5-1	TRBD1	NA	16	TRBJ1-1
TGTGCCAGCAGCCAAGATGGGGGGGCCCGCGGGGAGCTGTTTTTT	CASSQDGGARGELFF	TRBV3-1	NA	NA	15	TRBJ2-2
TGTGCCAGCAGTGAGGGTAGCGGGAAAGGCACAGATACGCAGTATTTT	CASSEGSGKGTDTQYF	TRBV2	TRBD2	NA	16	TRBJ2-3
TGTGCCAGCAGCCAACCCCCGCCGGGACTAGCGGGTCAGTTCTTC	CASSQPPPGLAGQFF	TRBV3-1	TRBD2	many	15	TRBJ2-1
TGTGCCACGCTGGCAGAAGAGACCCAGTACTTC	CATLAEETQYF	TRBV2	NA	few	11	TRBJ2-5
TGTGCCAGCAGTGAGTTGGGCCTTGGCTACACCTTC	CASSELGLGYTF	TRBV2	NA	few	12	TRBJ1-2
TGCAGTGTTTCCTTTGGACAGGGGGGGTGGACTGAAGCTTTCTTT	CSVSFGQGGWTEAFF	TRBV20-1	TRBD1	few	15	TRBJ1-1
TGTGCCAGCAGCTTTGGAGGGCTCGCGAATGAGCAGTTCTTC	CASSFGGLANEQFF	TRBV5-6	NA	many	14	TRBJ2-1
TGTGCCAGCAGTTTTGACAGTTACAATCAGCCCCAGCATTTT	CASSFDSYNQPQHF	TRBV12-3/TRBV12-4	NA	NA	14	TRBJ1-5
TGTGCCAGCAGCCAAGATCGAAGCCACGAGCAGTACTTC	CASSQDRSHEQYF	TRBV3-1	NA	many	13	TRBJ2-7
TGCGCCAGCAGCTCAGGGACGGGAGAAGAGACCCAGTACTTC	CASSSGTGEETQYF	TRBV5-1	NA	many	14	TRBJ2-5
TGTGCCACCAGTGGTCCGGGACAGTTCGACGAGCAGTACTTC	CATSGPGQFDEQYF	TRBV24-1	TRBD1	NA	14	TRBJ2-7